Presented here are 3 T cell receptor beta chains from one specimen sequenced in a study of cytomegalovirus exposure and HLA in healthy donors. Clones were sequenced by immunoSEQ multiplex PCR, and TCRdb holds only the in-frame ones, with some missing. The table lists over 150,000 clones, roughly 91% of them singletons. The sequenced material came from PBMCs. Source of these receptors: a woman aged 18-35 years in good health and CMV-seropositive.

The CDR3 DNA reads as TGTGCCAGCAGCGCAACAGCTAACACCGGGGAGCTGTTTTTT. It is translated as CASSATANTGELFF. The chain has TRBV9 and TRBJ2-2; D unclear. Germline V lookup: CDR1 SGDLS, CDR2 YYNGEE. Between the trimmed V and J ends, which lost 3 bases and 2 bases, there was a span of 8 bases. This CDR3 is built from 14 residues.

The CDR3 reads CSVEGGTSGPYEQYF. CDR3 bases: TGCAGCGTTGAAGGGGGGACTAGCGGACCCTACGAGCAGTACTTC. The rearrangement uses TRBV29-1 and TRBJ2-7; 11 bases align to TRBD2. The CDR3 runs to 15 residues. J was trimmed by 2 bases and V by 1 base; bases with no gene match: 4. Looked up from germline, CDR1 is SQVTM and CDR2 is ANQGSEA.

The chain couples TRBV7-9 to TRBJ2-5; D is possibly TRBD1 (6 bases). The germline V gene has CDR1 SEHNR and CDR2 FQNEAQ (reference sequence). The CDR3 sequence is 17 residues long. The V end was cut by 5 bases, the J end by 2 bases, with 21 bases between. The CDR3 here is CASSPGQGSPKQETQYF. The CDR3, as DNA: TGTGCCAGCAGCCCTGGCCAGGGGAGCCCTAAACAAGAGACCCAGTACTTC.